This TCR beta chain was captured in a study of shared T cell receptors in the human thymus. V was cut by 0 bases and J by 13 bases, with 10 bases left in between. The germline V gene has CDR1 KGHSH and CDR2 LQKENI. The CDR3 covers 12 residues. TCRdb's copy holds only in-frame clones and misses some; the assay was immunoSEQ multiplex PCR. The table records 550,000 to 800,000 clones, 80% to 90% of them present only once. This same sample was also part of a study on human thymus T cells. That source adds: Thymic and blood repertoires appeared to display a bias in their usage of V and J genes.

Sequencing was performed on thymocytes. The sequence was collected from a girl under three years old with a congenital heart defect. The chain recombines TRBV18 with TRBJ2-1; no clear D gene. In DNA, the CDR3 is TGTGCCAGCTCACCACCGAGTCCATACCAGTTCTTC. Its protein is CASSPPSPYQFF.